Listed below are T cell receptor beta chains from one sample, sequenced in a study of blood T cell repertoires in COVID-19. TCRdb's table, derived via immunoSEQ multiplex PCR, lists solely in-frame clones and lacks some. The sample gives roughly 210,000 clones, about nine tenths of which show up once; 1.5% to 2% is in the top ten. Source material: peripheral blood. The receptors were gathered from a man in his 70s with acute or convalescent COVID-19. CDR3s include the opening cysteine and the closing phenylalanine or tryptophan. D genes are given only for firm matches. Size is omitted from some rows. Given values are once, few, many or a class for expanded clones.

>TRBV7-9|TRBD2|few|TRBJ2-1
TGTGCCAGCAGCTTTACCGGGACTAGCCGTGGAAATGAGCAGTTCTTC
CASSFTGTSRGNEQFF
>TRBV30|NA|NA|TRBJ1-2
TGTGCCTGGAGTTTGGGGGGGCAGGATGGCTACACCTTC
CAWSLGGQDGYTF
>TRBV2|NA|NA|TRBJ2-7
TGTGCCAGCATGGAGTGGAGCTCCTACGAGCAGTACTTC
CASMEWSSYEQYF
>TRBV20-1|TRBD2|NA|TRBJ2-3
TGCAGTGCTAGTGTAAATAGCGGGAGCACAGATACGCAGTATTTT
CSASVNSGSTDTQYF
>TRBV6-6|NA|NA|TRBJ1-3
TGTGCCAGCAGTCACCCTCGCAGCGGTCAGGGAAACACCATATATTTT
CASSHPRSGQGNTIYF
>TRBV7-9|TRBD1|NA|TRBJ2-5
TGTGCCAGCAGCTTCGGGACAGGGTCCGAGACCCAGTACTTC
CASSFGTGSETQYF
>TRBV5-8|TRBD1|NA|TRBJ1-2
TGTGCCAGCAGCTTGGTTTTGACAGGGAAGAACTATGGCTACACCTTC
CASSLVLTGKNYGYTF
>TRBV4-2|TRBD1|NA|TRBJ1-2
TGTGCCAGCAGCCAGACAGGGGGCGACTATGGCTACACCTTC
CASSQTGGDYGYTF
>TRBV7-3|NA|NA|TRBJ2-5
TGTGCCAGCAGCTTATCACTACAAGAGACCCAGTACTTC
CASSLSLQETQYF
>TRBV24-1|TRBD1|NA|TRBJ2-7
TGTGCCACCAGTGCGGCGACAGGGGGATCCTACGAGCAGTACTTC
CATSAATGGSYEQYF
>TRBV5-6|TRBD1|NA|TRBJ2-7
TGTGCCAGCAGTCCTCTGGGACAGGGGGCATCCTACGAGCAGTACTTC
CASSPLGQGASYEQYF
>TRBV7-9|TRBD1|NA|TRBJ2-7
TGTGCCAGCAGCGGGAGTGGGACAGGCGACGAGCAGTACTTC
CASSGSGTGDEQYF
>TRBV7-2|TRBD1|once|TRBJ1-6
TGTGCCAGCAGCTTAGGCCCGGGACAGGGGGCATCACCCCTCCACTTT
CASSLGPGQGASPLHF
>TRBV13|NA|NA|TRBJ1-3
TGTGCCAGCAGTTTCAGGGTGGGGGGAAACACCATATATTTT
CASSFRVGGNTIYF
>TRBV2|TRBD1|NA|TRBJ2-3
TGTGCCAGCAGTGCACAACGAGGACAGGCTAACACAGATACGCAGTATTTT
CASSAQRGQANTDTQYF
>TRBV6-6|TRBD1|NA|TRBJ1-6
TGTGCCAGCACCAGTGAGAGGGGGCGATCACCCCTCCACTTT
CASTSERGRSPLHF
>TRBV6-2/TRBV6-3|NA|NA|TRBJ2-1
TGTGCCAGCAGTTACGTAATCAATGAGCAGTTCTTC
CASSYVINEQFF
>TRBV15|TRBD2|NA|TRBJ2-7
TGTGCCACCAGCAGTGATAGCGGGTCCTACGAGCAGTACTTC
CATSSDSGSYEQYF
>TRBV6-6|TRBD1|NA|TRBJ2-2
TGTGCCAGCACCGGGACAGGGATCCTCACCGGGGAGCTGTTTTTT
CASTGTGILTGELFF
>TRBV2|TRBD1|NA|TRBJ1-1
TGTGCCAGCAGTGTCGGACAGGTGAACACTGAAGCTTTCTTT
CASSVGQVNTEAFF
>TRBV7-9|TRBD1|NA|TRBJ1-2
TGTGCCAGCAGCTTCCCCCGGGACAGCTATGGCTACACCTTC
CASSFPRDSYGYTF
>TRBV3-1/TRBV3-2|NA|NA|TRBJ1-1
TGTGCCAGCAGCCGAGGGGGTGACACTGAAGCTTTCTTT
CASSRGGDTEAFF
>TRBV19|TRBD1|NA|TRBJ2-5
TGTGCCAGTAGTACGACAGGGGGCCCGGAGACCCAGTACTTC
CASSTTGGPETQYF
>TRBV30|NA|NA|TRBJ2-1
TGTGCCTGGAGACCGCAGGGATTGTCAGGGTTGAATGAGCAGTTCTTC
CAWRPQGLSGLNEQFF
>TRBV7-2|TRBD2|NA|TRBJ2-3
TGTGCCAGCAGAACAAGCGGGAGGGCAATAGATACGCAGTATTTT
CASRTSGRAIDTQYF
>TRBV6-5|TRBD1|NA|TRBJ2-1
TGTGCCAGCAGTTACTCCGGGACAGGGTTATACAATGAGCAGTTCTTC
CASSYSGTGLYNEQFF